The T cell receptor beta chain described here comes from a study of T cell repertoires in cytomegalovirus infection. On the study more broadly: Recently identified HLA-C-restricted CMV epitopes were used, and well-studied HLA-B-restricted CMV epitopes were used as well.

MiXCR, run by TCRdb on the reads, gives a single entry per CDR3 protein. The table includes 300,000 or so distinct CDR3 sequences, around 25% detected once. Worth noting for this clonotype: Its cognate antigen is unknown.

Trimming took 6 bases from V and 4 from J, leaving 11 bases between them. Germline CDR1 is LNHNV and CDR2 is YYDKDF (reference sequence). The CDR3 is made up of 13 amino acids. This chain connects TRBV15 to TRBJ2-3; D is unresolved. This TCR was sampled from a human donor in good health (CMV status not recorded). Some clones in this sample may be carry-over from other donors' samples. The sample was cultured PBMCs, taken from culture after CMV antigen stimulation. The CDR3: CATRHLLSDTQYF. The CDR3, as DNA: TGTGCCACCAGACACCTGTTATCAGATACGCAGTATTTT.